This TCR beta chain originates from a study of T cell responses to AZD1222 COVID-19 vaccine. The study, taken as a whole, reports: Across the whole spike, CD4 TCRs peaked at regions 160-218 and 743-854. Seropositive AZD1222 recipients at baseline numbered only five or six. Reports say nearly half of spike-specific TCRs go after unmutated variant regions. There were mostly white British donors and more females than males, and clonal diversity was possibly underestimated.

The assay was immunoSEQ multiplex PCR, and TCRdb's table has in-frame clones only and misses some. The sample has 150,000 to 200,000 clones, less than 95% seen once; the top ten hold about 5.9%. A few counts support this clone. Its antigen is not identified. CDR3 length: 12 amino acids. V gave up 9 bases and J gave up 9 bases, with 15 bases separating them. This chain joins TRBV12-3 or TRBV12-4 and TRBJ1-3; no clear D gene. This sequence originates from an adult who received the AZD1222 COVID-19 vaccine. Material: peripheral blood, obtained 28 days after the second AZD1222 dose. The CDR3 sequence: CASCGSGLTIYF. The CDR3 region has the DNA TGTGCCAGTTGTGGAAGTGGTCTCACCATATATTTT.